The present TCR beta chain was sequenced within a study of blood T cells in healthy people across ages. A second PCR of 7 to 11 cycles used a sample-barcoded 5' primer and a J-beta primer mix. Using its own MiXCR run on the 5' RACE reads, TCRdb lists one record per CDR3 protein. The sample records more than 1,400,000 distinct CDR3 sequences, around 39% being singletons. Germline lookup yields CDR1 SNHLY and CDR2 FYNNEI. The CDR3 loop spans 13 amino acids. The V and J ends lost 9 bases and 2 bases respectively, with 14 bases between them. This clonotype was counted between two and nine times. Sequenced sample: blood. The chain is built from TRBV2 and TRBJ2-7, with a weak D call TRBD1 (7 bases). The sequence came from a young woman in good health. CDR3 bases: TGTGCCAGGGGAGGACAGGATGCCTACGAGCAGTACTTC. Amino acids: CARGGQDAYEQYF.